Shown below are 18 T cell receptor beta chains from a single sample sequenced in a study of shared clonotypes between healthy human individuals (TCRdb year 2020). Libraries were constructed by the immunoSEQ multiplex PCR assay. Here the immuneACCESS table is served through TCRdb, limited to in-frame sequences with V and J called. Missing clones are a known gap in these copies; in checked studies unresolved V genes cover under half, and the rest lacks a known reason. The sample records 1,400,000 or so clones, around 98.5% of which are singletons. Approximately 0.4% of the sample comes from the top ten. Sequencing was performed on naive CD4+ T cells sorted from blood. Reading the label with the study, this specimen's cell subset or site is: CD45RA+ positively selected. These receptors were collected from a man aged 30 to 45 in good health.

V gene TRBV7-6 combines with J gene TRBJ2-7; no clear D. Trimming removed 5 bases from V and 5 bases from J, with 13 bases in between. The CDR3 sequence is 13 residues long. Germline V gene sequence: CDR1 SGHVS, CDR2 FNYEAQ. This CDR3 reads CASSPAFSHEQYF. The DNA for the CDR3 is TGTGCCAGCAGCCCGGCGTTTTCCCACGAGCAGTACTTC.

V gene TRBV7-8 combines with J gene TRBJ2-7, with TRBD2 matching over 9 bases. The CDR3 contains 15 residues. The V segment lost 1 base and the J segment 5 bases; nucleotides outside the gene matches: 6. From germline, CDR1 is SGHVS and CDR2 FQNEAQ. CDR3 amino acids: CASSLGLAGDHEQYF. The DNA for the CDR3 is TGTGCCAGCAGCTTAGGGTTAGCGGGAGACCACGAGCAGTACTTC.

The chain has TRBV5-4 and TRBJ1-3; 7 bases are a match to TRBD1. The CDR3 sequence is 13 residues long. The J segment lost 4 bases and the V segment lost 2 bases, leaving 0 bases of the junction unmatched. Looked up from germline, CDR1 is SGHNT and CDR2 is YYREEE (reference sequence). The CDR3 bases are TGTGCCAGCAGCTTCAGGGGGGGAAACACCATATATTTT. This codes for CASSFRGGNTIYF.

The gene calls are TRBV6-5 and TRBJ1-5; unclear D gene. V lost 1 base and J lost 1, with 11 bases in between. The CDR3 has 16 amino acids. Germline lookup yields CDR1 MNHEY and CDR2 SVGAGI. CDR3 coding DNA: TGTGCCAGCAGTTACTTCGTGGAAGGGAGCAATCAGCCCCAGCATTTT. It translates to CASSYFVEGSNQPQHF.

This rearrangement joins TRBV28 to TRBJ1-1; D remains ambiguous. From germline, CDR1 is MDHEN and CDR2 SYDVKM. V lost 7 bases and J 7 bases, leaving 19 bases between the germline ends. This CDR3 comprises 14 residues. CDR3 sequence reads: CASTHPVRWDEAFF. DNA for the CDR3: TGTGCCAGCACCCACCCCGTCCGGTGGGATGAAGCTTTCTTT.

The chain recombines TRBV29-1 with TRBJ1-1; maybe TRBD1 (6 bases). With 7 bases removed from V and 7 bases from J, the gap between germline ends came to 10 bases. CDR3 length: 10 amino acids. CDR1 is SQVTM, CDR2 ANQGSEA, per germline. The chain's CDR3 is CSGGGVEAFF. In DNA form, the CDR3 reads TGCAGCGGAGGGGGTGTTGAAGCTTTCTTT.

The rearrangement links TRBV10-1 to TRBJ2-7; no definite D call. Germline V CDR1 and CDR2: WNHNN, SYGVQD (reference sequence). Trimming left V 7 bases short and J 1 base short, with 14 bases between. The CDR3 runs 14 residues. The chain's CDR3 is CASTRLAQSYEQYF. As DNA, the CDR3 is TGCGCCAGCACACGACTTGCGCAATCCTACGAGCAGTACTTC.

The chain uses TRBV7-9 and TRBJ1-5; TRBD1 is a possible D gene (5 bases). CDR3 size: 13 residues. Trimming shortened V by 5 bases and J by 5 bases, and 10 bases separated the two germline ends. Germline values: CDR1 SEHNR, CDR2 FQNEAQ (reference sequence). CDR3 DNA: TGTGCCAGCAGCCAAGAAGGGGATCAGCCCCAGCATTTT. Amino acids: CASSQEGDQPQHF.

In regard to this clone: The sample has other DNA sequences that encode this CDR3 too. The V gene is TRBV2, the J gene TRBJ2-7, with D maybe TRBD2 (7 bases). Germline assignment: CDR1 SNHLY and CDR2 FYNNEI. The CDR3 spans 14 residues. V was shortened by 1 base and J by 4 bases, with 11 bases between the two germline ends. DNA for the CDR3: TGTGCCAGCAGTGAAGTGGGGGGGCCGTACGAGCAGTACTTC. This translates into CASSEVGGPYEQYF.

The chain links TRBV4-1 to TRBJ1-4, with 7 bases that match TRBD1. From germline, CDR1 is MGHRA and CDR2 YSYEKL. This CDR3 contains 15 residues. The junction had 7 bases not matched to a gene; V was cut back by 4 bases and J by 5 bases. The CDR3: CASSLVQGVNEKLFF. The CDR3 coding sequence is TGCGCCAGCAGCCTCGTCCAGGGGGTGAATGAAAAACTGTTTTTT.

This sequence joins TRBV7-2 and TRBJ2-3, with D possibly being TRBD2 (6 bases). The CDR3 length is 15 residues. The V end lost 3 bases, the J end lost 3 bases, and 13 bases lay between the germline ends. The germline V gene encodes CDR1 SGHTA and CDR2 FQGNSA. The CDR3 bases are TGTGCCAGCAGCTTGACGGGAGCGGAGACAGATACGCAGTATTTT. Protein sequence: CASSLTGAETDTQYF.

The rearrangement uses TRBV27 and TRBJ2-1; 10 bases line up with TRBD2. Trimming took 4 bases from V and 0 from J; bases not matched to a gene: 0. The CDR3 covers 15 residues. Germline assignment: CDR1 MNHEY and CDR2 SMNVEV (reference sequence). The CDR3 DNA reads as TGTGCCAGCAGTTGGACTAGCGGCTCCTACAATGAGCAGTTCTTC. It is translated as CASSWTSGSYNEQFF.

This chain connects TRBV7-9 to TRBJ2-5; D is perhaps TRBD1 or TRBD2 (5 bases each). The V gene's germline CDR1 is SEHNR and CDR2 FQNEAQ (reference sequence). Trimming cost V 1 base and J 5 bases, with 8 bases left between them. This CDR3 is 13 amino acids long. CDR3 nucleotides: TGTGCCAGCAGCTTAGAAGGGGAGGAGACCCAGTACTTC. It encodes CASSLEGEETQYF.

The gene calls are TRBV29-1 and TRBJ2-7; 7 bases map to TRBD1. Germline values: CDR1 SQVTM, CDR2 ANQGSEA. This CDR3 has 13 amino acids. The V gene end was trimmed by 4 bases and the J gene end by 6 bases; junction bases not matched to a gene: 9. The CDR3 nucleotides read TGCAGCGTTGTTTGGGGGACAGAACGCGAGCAGTACTTC. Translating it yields CSVVWGTEREQYF.

CDR3 sequence: CASSRQGSGSWYEQYF. For the CDR3, the DNA is TGCGCCAGCAGCCGTCAGGGAAGCGGGAGTTGGTACGAGCAGTACTTC. The chain couples TRBV5-1 to TRBJ2-7, with 8 bases lining up with TRBD2. The CDR3 consists of 16 residues. CDR1 is SGHRS and CDR2 is YFSETQ in the germline V gene. The J segment lost 4 bases and the V segment lost 4 bases, leaving 13 bases of the junction unmatched.

The CDR3 sequence: CAWRASQSGGGYVYEQYF. For the CDR3, the DNA is TGTGCCTGGAGAGCTAGCCAGTCGGGAGGAGGGTATGTCTACGAGCAGTACTTC. The rearrangement uses TRBV30 and TRBJ2-7, with 7 bases aligning to TRBD2. Trimming took 3 bases from V and 3 from J; bases not matched to a gene: 20. The CDR3 extends over 18 amino acids. The V gene's germline CDR1 is GTSNPN and CDR2 SVGIG (reference sequence).

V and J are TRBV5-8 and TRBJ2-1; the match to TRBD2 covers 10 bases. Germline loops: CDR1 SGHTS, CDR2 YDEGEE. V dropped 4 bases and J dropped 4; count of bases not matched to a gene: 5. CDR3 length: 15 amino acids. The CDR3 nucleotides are TGTGCCAGCAGCACGGGACTAGCGATATACAATGAGCAGTTCTTC. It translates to CASSTGLAIYNEQFF.

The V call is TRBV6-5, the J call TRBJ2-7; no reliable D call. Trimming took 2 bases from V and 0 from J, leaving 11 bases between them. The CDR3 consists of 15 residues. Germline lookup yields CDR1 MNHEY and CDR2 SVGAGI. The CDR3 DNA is TGTGCCAGCAGTTACCGCGCGGTTGCCTCCTACGAGCAGTACTTC. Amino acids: CASSYRAVASYEQYF.